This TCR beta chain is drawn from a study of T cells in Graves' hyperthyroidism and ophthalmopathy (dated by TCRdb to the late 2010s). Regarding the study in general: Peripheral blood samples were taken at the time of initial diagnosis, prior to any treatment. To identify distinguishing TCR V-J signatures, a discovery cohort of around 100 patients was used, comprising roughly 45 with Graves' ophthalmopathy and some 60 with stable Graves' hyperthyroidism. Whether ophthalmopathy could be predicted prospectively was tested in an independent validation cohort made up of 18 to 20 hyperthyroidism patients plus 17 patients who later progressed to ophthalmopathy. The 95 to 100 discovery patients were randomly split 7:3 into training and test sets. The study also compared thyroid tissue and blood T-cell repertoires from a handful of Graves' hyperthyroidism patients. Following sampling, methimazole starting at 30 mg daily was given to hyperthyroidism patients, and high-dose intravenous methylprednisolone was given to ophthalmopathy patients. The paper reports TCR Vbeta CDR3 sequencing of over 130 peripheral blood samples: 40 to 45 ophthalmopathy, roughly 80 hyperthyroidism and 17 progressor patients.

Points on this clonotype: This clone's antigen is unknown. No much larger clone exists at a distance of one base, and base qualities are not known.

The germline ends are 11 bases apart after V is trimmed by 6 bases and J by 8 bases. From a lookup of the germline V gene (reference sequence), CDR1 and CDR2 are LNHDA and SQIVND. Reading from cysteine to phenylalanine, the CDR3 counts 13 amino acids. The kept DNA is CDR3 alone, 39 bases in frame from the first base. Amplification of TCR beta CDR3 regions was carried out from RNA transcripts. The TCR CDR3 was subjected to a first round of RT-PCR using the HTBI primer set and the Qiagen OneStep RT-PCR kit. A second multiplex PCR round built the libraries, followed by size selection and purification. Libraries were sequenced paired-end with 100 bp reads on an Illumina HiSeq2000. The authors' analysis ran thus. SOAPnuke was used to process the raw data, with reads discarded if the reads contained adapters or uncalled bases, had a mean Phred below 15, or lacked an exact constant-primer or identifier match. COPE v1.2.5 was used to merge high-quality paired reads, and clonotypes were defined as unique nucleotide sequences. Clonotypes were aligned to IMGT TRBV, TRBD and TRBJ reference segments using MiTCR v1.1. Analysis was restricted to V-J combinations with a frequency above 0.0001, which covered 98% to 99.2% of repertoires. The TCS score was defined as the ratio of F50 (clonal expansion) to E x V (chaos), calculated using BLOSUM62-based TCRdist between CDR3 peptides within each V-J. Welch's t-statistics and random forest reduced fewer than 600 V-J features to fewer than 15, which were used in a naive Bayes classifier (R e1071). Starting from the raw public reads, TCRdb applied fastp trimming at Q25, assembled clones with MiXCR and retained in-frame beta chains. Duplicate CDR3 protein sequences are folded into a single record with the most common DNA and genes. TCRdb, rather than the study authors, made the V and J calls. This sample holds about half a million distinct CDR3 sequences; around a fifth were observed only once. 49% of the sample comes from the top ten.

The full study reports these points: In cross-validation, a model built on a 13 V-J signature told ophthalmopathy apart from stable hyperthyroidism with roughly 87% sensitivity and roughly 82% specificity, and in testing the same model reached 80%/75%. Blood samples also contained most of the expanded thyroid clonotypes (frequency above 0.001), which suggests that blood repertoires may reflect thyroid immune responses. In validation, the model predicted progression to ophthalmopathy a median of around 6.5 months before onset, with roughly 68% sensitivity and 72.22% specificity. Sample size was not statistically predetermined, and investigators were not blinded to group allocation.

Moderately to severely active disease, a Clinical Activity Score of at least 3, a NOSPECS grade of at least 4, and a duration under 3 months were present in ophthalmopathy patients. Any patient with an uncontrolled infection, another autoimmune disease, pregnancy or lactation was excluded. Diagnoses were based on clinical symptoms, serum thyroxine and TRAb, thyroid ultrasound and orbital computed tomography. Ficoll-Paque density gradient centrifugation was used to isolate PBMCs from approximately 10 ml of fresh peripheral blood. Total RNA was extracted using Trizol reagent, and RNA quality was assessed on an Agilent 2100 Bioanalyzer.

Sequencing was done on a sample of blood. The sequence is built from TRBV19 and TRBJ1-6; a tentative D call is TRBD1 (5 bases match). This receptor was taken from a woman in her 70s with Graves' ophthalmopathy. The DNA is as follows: TGTGCCAGTAGCGACAGAACCTATTCACCCCTCCACTTT. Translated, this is CASSDRTYSPLHF.